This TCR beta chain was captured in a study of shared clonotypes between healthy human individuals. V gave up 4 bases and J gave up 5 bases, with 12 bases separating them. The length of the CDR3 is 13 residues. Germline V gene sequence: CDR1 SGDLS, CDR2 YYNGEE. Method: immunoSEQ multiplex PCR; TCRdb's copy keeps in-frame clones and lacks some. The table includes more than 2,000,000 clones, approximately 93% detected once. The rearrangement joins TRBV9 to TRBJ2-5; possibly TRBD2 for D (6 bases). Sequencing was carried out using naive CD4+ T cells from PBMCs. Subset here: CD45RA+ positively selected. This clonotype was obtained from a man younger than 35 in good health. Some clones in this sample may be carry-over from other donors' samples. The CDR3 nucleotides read TGTGCCAGCAGCATGACTAGTTTGGAGACCCAGTACTTC. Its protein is CASSMTSLETQYF.